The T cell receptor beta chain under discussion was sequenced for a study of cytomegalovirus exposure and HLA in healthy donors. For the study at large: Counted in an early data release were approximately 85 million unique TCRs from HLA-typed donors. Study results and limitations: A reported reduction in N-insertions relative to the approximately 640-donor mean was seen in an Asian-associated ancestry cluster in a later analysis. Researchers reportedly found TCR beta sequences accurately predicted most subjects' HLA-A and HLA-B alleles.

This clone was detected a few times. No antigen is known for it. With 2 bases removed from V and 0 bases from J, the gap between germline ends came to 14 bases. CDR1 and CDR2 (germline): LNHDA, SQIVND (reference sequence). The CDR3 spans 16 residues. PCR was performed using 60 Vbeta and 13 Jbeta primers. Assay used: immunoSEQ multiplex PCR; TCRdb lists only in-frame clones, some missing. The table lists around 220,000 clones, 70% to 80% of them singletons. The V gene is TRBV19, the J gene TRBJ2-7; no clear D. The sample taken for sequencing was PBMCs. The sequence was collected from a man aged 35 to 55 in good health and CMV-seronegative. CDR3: CASSIKVYRASYEQYF. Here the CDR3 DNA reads TGTGCCAGTAGTATAAAGGTCTACAGAGCCTCCTACGAGCAGTACTTC.